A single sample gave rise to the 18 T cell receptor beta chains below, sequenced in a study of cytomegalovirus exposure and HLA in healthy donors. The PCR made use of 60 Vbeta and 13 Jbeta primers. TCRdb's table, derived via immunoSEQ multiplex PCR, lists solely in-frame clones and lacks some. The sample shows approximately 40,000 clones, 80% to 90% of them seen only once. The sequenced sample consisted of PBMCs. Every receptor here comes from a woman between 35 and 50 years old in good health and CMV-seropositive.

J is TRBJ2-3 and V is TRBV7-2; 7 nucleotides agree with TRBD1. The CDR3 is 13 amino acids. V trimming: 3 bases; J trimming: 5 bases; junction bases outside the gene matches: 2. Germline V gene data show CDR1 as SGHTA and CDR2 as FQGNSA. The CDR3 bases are TGTGCCAGCAGCTTCAACAGGGGAGATACGCAGTATTTT. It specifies CASSFNRGDTQYF.

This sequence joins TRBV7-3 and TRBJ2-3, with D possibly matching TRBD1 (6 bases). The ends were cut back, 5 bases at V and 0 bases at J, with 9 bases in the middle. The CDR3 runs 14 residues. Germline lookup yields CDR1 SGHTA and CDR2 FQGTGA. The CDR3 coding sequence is TGTGCCAGCAGCCTCGGACAGAGCACAGATACGCAGTATTTT. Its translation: CASSLGQSTDTQYF. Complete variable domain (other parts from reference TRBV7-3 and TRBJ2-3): GAGVSQTPSNKVTEKGKYVELRCDPISGHTALYWYRQSLGQGPEFLIYFQGTGAADDSGLPNDRFFAVRPEGSVSTLKIQRTERGDSAVYLCASSLGQSTDTQYFGPGTRLTVL.

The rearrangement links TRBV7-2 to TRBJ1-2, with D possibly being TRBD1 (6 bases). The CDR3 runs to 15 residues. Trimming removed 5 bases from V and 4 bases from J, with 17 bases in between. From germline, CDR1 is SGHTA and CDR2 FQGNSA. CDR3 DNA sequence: TGTGCCAGCAGCCGTACAGGGAGTGAGAGCTATGGCTACACCTTC. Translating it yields CASSRTGSESYGYTF.

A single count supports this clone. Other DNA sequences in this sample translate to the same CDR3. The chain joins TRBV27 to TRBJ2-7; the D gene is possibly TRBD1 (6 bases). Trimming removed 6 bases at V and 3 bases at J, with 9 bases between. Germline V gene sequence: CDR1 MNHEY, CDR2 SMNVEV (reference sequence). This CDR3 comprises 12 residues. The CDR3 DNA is TGTGCCAGCAGCACACAGGGCTACGAGCAGTACTTC. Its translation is CASSTQGYEQYF.

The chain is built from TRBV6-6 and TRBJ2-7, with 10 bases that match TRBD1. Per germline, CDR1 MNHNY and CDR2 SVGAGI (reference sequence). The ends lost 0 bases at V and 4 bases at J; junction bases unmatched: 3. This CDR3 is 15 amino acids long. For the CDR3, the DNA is TGTGCCAGCAGTTACTCGACAGGGGGCAGATACGAGCAGTACTTC. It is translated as CASSYSTGGRYEQYF.

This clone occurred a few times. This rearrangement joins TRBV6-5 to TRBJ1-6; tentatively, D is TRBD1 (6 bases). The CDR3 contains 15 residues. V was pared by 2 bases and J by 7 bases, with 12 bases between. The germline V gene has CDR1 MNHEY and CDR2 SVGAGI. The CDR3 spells CASSYRQGPNSPLHF. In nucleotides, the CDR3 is TGTGCCAGCAGTTACAGGCAGGGGCCCAATTCACCCCTCCACTTT.

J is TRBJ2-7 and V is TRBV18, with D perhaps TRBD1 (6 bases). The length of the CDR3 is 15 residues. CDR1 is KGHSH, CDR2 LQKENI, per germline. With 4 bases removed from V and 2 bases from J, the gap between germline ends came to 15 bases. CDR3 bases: TGTGCCAGCTCACGAATACACCGGGACACCTACGAGCAGTACTTC. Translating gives CASSRIHRDTYEQYF. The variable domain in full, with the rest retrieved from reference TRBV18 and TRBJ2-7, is NAGVMQNPRHLVRRRGQEARLRCSPMKGHSHVYWYRQLPEEGLKFMVYLQKENIIDESGMPKERFSAEFPKEGPSILRIQQVVRGDSAAYFCASSRIHRDTYEQYFGPGTRLTVT.

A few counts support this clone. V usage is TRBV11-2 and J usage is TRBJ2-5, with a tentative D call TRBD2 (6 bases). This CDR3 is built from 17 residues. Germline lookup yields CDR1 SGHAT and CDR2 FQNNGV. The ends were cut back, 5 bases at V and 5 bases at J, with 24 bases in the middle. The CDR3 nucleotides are TGTGCCAGCAGCCGGACGGGGAGGCGTCGCTTGGGGGAGACCCAGTACTTC. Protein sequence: CASSRTGRRRLGETQYF. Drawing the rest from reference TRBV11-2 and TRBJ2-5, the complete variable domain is EAGVAQSPRYKIIEKRQSVAFWCNPISGHATLYWYQQILGQGPKLLIQFQNNGVVDDSQLPKDRFSAERLKGVDSTLKIQPAKLEDSAVYLCASSRTGRRRLGETQYFGPGTRLLVL.

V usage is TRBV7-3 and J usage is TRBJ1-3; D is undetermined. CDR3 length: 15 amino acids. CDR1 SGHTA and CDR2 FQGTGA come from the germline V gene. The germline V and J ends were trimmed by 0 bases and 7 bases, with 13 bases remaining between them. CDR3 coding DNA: TGTGCCAGCAGCTTAACGCATGGAGGGAGCAACACCATATATTTT. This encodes CASSLTHGGSNTIYF.

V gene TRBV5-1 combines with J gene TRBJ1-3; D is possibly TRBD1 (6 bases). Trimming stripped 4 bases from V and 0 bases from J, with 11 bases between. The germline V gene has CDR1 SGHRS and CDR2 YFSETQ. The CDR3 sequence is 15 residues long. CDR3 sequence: CASSPGQSSGNTIYF. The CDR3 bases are TGCGCCAGCAGCCCAGGACAGAGCTCTGGAAACACCATATATTTT.

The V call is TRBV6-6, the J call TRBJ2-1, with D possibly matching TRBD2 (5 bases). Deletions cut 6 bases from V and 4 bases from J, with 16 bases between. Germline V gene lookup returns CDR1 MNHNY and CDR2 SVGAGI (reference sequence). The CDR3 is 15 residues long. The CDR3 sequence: CASSPQAGTYNEQFF. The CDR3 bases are TGTGCCAGCAGCCCTCAGGCGGGTACTTACAATGAGCAGTTCTTC.

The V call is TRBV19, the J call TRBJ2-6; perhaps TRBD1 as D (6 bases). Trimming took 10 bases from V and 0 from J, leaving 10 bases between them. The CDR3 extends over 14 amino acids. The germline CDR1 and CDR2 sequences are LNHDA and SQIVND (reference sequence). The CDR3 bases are TGTGCCACCACAGGGTTCTCTGGGGCCAACGTCCTGACTTTC. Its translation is CATTGFSGANVLTF.

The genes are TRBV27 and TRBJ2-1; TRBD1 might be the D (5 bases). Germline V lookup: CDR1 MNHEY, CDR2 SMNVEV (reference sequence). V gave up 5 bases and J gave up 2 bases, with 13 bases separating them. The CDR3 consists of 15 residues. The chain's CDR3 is CASSARQGTYNEQFF. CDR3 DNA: TGTGCCAGCAGTGCGAGGCAGGGCACCTACAATGAGCAGTTCTTC.

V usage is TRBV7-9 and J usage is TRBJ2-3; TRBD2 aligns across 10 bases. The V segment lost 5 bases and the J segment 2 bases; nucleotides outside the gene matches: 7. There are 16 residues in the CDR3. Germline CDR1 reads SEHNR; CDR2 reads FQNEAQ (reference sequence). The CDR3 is CASSVQRGGNTDTQYF. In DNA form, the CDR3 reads TGTGCCAGCAGCGTCCAGCGGGGGGGCAACACAGATACGCAGTATTTT.

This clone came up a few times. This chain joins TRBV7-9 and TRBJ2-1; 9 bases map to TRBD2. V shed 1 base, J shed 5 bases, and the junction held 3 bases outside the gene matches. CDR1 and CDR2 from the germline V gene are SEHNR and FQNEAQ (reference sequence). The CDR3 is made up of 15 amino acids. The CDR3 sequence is CASSLVVAGDNEQFF. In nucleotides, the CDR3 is TGTGCCAGCAGCTTAGTTGTAGCGGGGGACAATGAGCAGTTCTTC.

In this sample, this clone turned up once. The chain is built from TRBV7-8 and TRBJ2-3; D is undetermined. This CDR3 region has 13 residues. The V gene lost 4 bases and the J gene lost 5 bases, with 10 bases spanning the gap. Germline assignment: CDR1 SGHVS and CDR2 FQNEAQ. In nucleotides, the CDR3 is TGTGCCAGCAGCTCCAGATTCTTAGATACGCAGTATTTT. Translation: CASSSRFLDTQYF.

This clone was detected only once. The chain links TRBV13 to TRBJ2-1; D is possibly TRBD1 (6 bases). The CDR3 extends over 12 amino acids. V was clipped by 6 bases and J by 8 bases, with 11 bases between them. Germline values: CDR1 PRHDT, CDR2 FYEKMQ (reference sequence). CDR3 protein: CASRGARYEQFF. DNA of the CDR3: TGTGCCAGCAGGGGGGCCAGGTATGAGCAGTTCTTC.

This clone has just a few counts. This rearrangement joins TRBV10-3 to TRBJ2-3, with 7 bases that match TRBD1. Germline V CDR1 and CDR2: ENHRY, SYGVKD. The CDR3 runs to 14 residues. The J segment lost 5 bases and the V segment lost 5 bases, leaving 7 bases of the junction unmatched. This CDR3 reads CAISKIDRVDTQYF. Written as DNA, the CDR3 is TGTGCCATCAGTAAGATCGACAGGGTAGATACGCAGTATTTT.